This T cell receptor beta chain was sequenced in a study of long-term antiretroviral therapy in people with HIV. They ran version v3.0 of the immunoSEQ assay at survey level. Profiling relied on immunoSEQ multiplex PCR, and the TCRdb table lists in-frame clones only, not all of them. Of 20,000 to 30,000 clones in the sample, approximately 95% are singletons; the top ten hold approximately 2.2%. Trimming took off 6 bases at V and 2 bases at J, with 5 bases between the two ends. Per the germline V gene, CDR1 is MGHDK and CDR2 is SYGVNS. The CDR3 is 11 amino acids. Details on this clone: Its antigen remains unknown.

General study results and limits: Diversity remained lower than transplant donor controls, even though it increased after ART. The range of CDR3 lengths in HIV repertoires proved narrower than that found in controls. Blood, drawn from about 2004 to 2018, may reflect older ART regimens.

Participants living with HIV all received treatment in the United States. The starting material was unsorted PBMCs, obtained 4.9 years after starting antiretroviral therapy. The TCR was taken from a woman aged 50 to 60 with HIV. The chain couples TRBV25-1 to TRBJ2-7; D is ambiguous. The CDR3 region is CASRGTYEQYF. CDR3 nucleotides: TGTGCCAGCAGAGGCACCTACGAGCAGTACTTC.